Following are 5 T cell receptor beta chains from one sample sequenced in a study of shared clonotypes between healthy human individuals. Method: immunoSEQ multiplex PCR; TCRdb's copy keeps in-frame clones and lacks some. The data hold around 2.5 million clones, with 80% to 95% observed a single time. Sequenced sample: naive CD4+ T cells from PBMCs. This sample's subset: CD45RA+ positively selected. All receptors derive from a man aged 18 to 30 in good health. Some clones in this sample may be carry-over from other donors' samples.

This clone was detected only once. The chain employs TRBV6-1 and TRBJ1-5, with D hard to call. Germline CDR1 MNHNS, CDR2 SASEGT. This CDR3 is built from 13 residues. Deletions cut 8 bases from V and 3 bases from J, with 11 bases between. In DNA form, the CDR3 reads TGTGCCAGCGGAAACAGAGCCAATCAGCCCCAGCATTTT. This sequence encodes CASGNRANQPQHF.

V is TRBV5-1 and J is TRBJ2-2; D gene unclear. The CDR3 totals 13 residues. CDR1 and CDR2 from the germline V gene are SGHRS and YFSETQ. Trimming took 2 bases from V and 3 from J, leaving 5 bases between them. The CDR3 region is CASSFRDTGELFF. The CDR3 nucleotides read TGCGCCAGCAGCTTCAGAGACACCGGGGAGCTGTTTTTT. The variable domain in full, with the rest retrieved from reference TRBV5-1 and TRBJ2-2, is KAGVTQTPRYLIKTRGQQVTLSCSPISGHRSVSWYQQTPGQGLQFLFEYFSETQRNKGNFPGRFSGRQFSNSRSEMNVSTLELGDSALYLCASSFRDTGELFFGEGSRLTVL.

The CDR3 here is CASSPGRGGSGNTIYF. The CDR3 nucleotides are TGCGCCAGCAGCCCGGGCCGGGGGGGCTCTGGAAACACCATATATTTT. The J gene is TRBJ1-3, the V gene TRBV4-1, with D possibly being TRBD1 (5 bases). Trimming removed 4 bases at V and 0 bases at J, with 13 bases between. CDR3 length: 16 residues. Germline lookup yields CDR1 MGHRA and CDR2 YSYEKL.

The CDR3 region is CASSVASTATEAFF. CDR3 bases: TGTGCCAGCAGCGTAGCCTCGACGGCCACTGAAGCTTTCTTT. The V and J genes are TRBV9 and TRBJ1-1; D remains unclear. This CDR3 has 14 residues. V lost 0 bases and J 4 bases, leaving 10 bases between the germline ends. The germline V gene encodes CDR1 SGDLS and CDR2 YYNGEE.

CDR3 region: CASSIRAFYGYTF. CDR3 coding DNA: TGTGCCAGTAGTATACGAGCCTTCTATGGCTACACCTTC. The chain joins TRBV19 to TRBJ1-2; D gene ambiguous. The CDR3 covers 13 residues. Germline V gene lookup returns CDR1 LNHDA and CDR2 SQIVND (reference sequence). The V end was cut by 2 bases, the J end by 4 bases, with 8 bases between.